The TCR beta chain described here comes from a study of shared clonotypes between healthy human individuals. Study-wide points: When naive CD4 clonotypes were compared across several donors, 4% to 6.5% were shared. Donor scarcity curtailed the genetic and exposure-history diversity represented herein.

This clone has a single count. No antigen is known for it. The assay was immunoSEQ multiplex PCR, and TCRdb's table has in-frame clones only and misses some. The sample contains 300,000 or so clones, approximately 79% of which appear only once. Researchers partitioned CD4+ cells into CD45RA+ naive and CD45RA-negative memory subsets. V gave up 3 bases and J gave up 14 bases, with 11 bases separating them. The CDR3 contains 11 residues. Germline V gives CDR1 SNHLY, CDR2 FYNNEI. The specimen sequenced was memory CD4+ T cells sorted from blood. The subset is: CD45RA-negative fraction. The chain is built from TRBV2 and TRBJ2-1, with D uncertain. This receptor was identified in a man aged 25 to 40 in good health. CDR3: CASSDLDSKFF. Here the CDR3 DNA reads TGTGCCAGCAGTGACCTCGACTCGAAGTTCTTC.